The present TCR beta chain was sequenced within a study of blood T cell repertoires in COVID-19. About the study: Sources were T cells, B-cell-depleted T cells, or PBMCs; the material itself was cDNA or gDNA.

V was cut by 3 bases and J by 8 bases, with 9 bases left in between. The germline V gene has CDR1 KGHDR and CDR2 SFDVKD. CDR3 size: 12 residues. Clinical history as reported by participants underpinned cohort assignment. Donors in Cohort 3 who had recovered were those with two negative PCRs, healthcare professional clearance, or resolution of their symptoms. This clone was seen once. Original methodology: The authors estimated nucleated cell counts from reference gene primer amplification. Assay used: immunoSEQ multiplex PCR; TCRdb lists only in-frame clones, some missing. The DNA gave D and trimming, while V, J and clone size come from that table. The sample gives about 360,000 clones, around 87% of which show up once; approximately 1.3% is in the top ten.

The sequence was collected from a man aged 25-45 years who had recovered from COVID-19. The chain couples TRBV24-1 to TRBJ1-2; unclear D gene. Sequences were obtained from PBMCs or T cells enriched from blood (not recorded which). The CDR3 coding sequence is TGTGCCACCAGTGATCCAGTCTGGGGCTACACCTTC. Its protein product is CATSDPVWGYTF.